This T cell receptor beta chain was profiled in a study of CD39 and CD103 CD8 tumor-infiltrating T cells. The method was immunoSEQ multiplex PCR; TCRdb's version includes in-frame clones alone and lacks a portion of them. The sample records roughly 15,000 clones, about 90% being singletons. Germline-derived CDR1 and CDR2 are MNHEY and SVGAGI. This CDR3 is 13 amino acids long. J was trimmed by 6 bases and V by 4 bases; bases with no gene match: 4. The chain joins TRBV6-5 to TRBJ2-7; 9 bases line up with TRBD1. Sequenced sample: CD8+ T cells sorted from blood. The subset here: total memory CD8 T cells (CD45RA-CCR7+/-) from blood or uninvolved lymph node. This clonotype was obtained from a human donor with head and neck squamous cell carcinoma. Written as DNA, the CDR3 is TGTGCCAGCAGTTGGGGGACAGGGCGCGAGCAGTACTTC. Translation: CASSWGTGREQYF.